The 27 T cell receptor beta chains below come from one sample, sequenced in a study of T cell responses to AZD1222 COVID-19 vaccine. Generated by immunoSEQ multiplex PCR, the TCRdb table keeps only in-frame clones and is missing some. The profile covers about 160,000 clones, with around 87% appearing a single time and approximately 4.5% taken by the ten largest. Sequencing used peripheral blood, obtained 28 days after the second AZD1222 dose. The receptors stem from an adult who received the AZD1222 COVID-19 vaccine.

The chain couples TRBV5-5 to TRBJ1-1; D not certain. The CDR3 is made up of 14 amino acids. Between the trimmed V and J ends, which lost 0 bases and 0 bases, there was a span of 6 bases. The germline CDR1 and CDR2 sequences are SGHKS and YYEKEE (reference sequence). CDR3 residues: CASSLDSMNTEAFF. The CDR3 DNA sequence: TGTGCCAGCAGCTTGGACAGCATGAACACTGAAGCTTTCTTT.

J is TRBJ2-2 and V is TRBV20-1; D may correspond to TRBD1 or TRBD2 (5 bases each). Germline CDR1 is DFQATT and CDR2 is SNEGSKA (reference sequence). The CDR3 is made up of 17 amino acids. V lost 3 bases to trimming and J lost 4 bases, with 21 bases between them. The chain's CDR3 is CSASTGPRKSVTGELFF. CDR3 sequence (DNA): TGCAGTGCTAGTACGGGACCCCGAAAGTCGGTCACCGGGGAGCTGTTTTTT.

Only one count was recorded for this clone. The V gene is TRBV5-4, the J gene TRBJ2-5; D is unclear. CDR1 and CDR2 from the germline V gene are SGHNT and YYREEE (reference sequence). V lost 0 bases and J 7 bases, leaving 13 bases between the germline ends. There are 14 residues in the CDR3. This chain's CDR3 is CASSLDPQRGTQYF. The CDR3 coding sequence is TGTGCCAGCAGCTTGGACCCGCAACGAGGGACCCAGTACTTC. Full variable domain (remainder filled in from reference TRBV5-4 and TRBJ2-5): ETGVTQSPTHLIKTRGQQVTLRCSSQSGHNTVSWYQQALGQGPQFIFQYYREEENGRGNFPPRFSGLQFPNYSSELNVNALELDDSALYLCASSLDPQRGTQYFGPGTRLLVL.

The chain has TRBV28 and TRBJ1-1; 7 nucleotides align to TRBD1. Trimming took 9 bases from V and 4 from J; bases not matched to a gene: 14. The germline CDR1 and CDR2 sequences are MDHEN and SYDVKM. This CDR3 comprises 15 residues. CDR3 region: CASYPRGSGGTEAFF. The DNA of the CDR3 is TGTGCCAGTTATCCCAGGGGGTCAGGGGGCACTGAAGCTTTCTTT.

The DNA for the CDR3 is TGTGCCAGCTCACCACCACGGGACTACGAGCAGTACTTC. This sequence encodes CASSPPRDYEQYF. This chain links TRBV18 with TRBJ2-7, with a weak D call TRBD2 (5 bases). V was pared by 0 bases and J by 3 bases, with 6 bases between. The length of the CDR3 is 13 residues. CDR1 is KGHSH and CDR2 is LQKENI in the germline V gene.

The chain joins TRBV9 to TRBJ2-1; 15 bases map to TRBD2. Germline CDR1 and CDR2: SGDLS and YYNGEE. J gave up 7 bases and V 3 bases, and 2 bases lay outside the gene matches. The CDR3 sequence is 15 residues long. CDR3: CASSAGTSGGNEQFF. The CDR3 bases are TGTGCCAGCAGCGCCGGGACTAGCGGGGGGAATGAGCAGTTCTTC.

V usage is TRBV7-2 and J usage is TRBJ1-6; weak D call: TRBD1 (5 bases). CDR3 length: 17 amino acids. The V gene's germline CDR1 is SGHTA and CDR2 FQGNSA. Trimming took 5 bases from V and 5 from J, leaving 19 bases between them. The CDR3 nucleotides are TGTGCCAGCAGCACACGCCTGGGGGGGGTCGATAATTCACCCCTCCACTTT. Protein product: CASSTRLGGVDNSPLHF.

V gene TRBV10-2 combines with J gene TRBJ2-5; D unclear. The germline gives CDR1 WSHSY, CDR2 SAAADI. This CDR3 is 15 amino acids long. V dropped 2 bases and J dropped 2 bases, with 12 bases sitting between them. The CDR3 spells CASSEQQRVQETQYF. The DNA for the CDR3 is TGCGCCAGCAGTGAGCAGCAACGGGTTCAAGAGACCCAGTACTTC.

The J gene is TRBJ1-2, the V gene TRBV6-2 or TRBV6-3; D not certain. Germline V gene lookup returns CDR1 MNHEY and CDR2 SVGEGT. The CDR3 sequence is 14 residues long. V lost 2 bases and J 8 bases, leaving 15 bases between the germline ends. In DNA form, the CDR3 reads TGTGCCAGCAGTTACCTTGGAGAGGGCAAAGGCTACACCTTC. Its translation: CASSYLGEGKGYTF.

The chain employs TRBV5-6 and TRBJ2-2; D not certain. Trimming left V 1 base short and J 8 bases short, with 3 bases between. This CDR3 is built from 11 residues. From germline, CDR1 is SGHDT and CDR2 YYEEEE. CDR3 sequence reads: CASSLLGELFF. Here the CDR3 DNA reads TGTGCCAGCAGCTTGTTGGGGGAGCTGTTTTTT.

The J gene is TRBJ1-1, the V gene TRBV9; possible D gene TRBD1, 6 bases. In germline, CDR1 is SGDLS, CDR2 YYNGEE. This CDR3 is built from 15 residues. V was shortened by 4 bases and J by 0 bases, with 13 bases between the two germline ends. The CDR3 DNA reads TGTGCCAGCAGCCCTGGGGGGGGCATGAACACTGAAGCTTTCTTT. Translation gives CASSPGGGMNTEAFF. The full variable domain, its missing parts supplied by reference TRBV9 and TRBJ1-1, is DSGVTQTPKHLITATGQRVTLRCSPRSGDLSVYWYQQSLDQGLQFLIQYYNGEERAKGNILERFSAQQFPDLHSELNLSSLELGDSALYFCASSPGGGMNTEAFFGQGTRLTVV.

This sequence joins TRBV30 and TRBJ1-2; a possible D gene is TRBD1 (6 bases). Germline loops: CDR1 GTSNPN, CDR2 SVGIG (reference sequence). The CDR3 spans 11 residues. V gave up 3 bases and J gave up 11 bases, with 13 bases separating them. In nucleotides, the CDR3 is TGTGCCTGGAGGGACAGTTTGAGATACACCTTC. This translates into CAWRDSLRYTF.

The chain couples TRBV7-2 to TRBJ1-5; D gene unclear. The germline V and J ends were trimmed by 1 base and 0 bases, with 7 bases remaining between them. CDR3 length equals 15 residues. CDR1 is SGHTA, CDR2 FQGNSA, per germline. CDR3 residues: CASSLGTHSNQPQHF. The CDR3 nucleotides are TGTGCCAGCAGCTTAGGGACTCATAGCAATCAGCCCCAGCATTTT.

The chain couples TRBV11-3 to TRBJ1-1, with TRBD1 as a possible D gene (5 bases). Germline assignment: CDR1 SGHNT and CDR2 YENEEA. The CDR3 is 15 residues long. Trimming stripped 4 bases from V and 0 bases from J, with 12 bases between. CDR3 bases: TGTGCCAGCAGCTACGGGACGGCCGTGAACACTGAAGCTTTCTTT. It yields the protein CASSYGTAVNTEAFF.

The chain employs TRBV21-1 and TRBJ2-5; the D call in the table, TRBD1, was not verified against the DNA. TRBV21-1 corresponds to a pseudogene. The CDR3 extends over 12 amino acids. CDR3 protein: CAIKTGTETQYF. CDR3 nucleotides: TGTGCCATTAAGACAGGGACGGAGACCCAGTACTTC.

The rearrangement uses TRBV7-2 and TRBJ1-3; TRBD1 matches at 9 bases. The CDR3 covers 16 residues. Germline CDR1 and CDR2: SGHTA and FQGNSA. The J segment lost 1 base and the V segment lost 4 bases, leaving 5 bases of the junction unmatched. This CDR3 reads CASSYVTGGSGNTIYF. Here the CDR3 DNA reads TGTGCCAGCAGCTACGTGACAGGGGGTTCTGGAAACACCATATATTTT.

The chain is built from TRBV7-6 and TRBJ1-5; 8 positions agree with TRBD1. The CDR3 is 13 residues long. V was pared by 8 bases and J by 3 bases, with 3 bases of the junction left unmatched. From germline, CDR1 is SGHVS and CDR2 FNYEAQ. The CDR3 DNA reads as TGTGCCAGCCGACAGGGGCCCAATCAGCCCCAGCATTTT. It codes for CASRQGPNQPQHF.

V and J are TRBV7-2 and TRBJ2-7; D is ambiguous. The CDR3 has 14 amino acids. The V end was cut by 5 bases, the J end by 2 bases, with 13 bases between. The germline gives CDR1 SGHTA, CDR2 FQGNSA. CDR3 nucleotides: TGTGCCAGCAGCCAATTGGGCTTCACCTACGAGCAGTACTTC. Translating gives CASSQLGFTYEQYF.

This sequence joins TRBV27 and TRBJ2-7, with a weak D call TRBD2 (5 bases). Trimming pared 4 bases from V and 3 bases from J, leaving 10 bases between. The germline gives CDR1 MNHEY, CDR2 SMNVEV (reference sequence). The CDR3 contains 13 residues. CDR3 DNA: TGTGCCAGCAGTTCCACGGGGAACTACGAGCAGTACTTC. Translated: CASSSTGNYEQYF.

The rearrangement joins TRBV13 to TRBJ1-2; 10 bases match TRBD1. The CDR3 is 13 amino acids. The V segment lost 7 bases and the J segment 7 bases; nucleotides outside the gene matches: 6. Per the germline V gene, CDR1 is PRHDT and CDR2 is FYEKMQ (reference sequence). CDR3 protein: CASKGQGMGGYTF. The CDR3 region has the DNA TGTGCCAGCAAGGGACAGGGGATGGGTGGCTACACCTTC.

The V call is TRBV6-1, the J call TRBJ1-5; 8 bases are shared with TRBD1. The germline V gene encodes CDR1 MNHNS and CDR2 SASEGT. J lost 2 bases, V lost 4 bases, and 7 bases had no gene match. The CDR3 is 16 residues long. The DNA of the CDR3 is TGTGCCAGCAGTGCGTTACAGGGGGTTGGCAATCAGCCCCAGCATTTT. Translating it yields CASSALQGVGNQPQHF.

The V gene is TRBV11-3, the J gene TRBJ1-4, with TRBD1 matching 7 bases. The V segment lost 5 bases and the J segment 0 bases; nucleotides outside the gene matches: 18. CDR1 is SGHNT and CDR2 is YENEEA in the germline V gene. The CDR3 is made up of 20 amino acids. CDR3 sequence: CASSLSDRETKNTTNEKLFF. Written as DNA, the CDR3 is TGTGCCAGCAGCCTCTCAGACAGGGAAACGAAAAACACAACTAATGAAAAACTGTTTTTT. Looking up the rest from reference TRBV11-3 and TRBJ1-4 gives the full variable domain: EAGVVQSPRYKIIEKKQPVAFWCNPISGHNTLYWYLQNLGQGPELLIRYENEEAVDDSQLPKDRFSAERLKGVDSTLKIQPAELGDSAVYLCASSLSDRETKNTTNEKLFFGSGTQLSVL.

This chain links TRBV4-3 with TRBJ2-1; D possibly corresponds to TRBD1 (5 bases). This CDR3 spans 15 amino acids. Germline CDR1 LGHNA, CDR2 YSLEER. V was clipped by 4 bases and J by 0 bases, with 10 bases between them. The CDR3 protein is CASSPARVSYNEQFF. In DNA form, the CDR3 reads TGCGCCAGCAGCCCTGCCAGGGTCTCCTACAATGAGCAGTTCTTC.

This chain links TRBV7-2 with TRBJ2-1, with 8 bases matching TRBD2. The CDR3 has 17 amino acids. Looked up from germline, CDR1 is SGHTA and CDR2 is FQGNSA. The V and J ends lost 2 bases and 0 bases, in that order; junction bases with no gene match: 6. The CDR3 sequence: CASSLRVSGSSYNEQFF. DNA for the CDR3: TGTGCCAGCAGCTTAAGGGTGAGCGGGAGCTCCTACAATGAGCAGTTCTTC.

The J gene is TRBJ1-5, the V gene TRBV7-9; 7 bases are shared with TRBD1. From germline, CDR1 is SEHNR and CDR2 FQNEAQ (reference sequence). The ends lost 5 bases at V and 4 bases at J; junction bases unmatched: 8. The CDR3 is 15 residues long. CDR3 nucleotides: TGTGCCAGCAGCCCAATTGGGGACAGAAATCAGCCCCAGCATTTT. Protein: CASSPIGDRNQPQHF. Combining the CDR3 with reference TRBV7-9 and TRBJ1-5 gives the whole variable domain DTGVSQNPRHKITKRGQNVTFRCDPISEHNRLYWYRQTLGQGPEFLTYFQNEAQLEKSRLLSDRFSAERPKGSFSTLEIQRTEQGDSAMYLCASSPIGDRNQPQHFGDGTRLSIL.

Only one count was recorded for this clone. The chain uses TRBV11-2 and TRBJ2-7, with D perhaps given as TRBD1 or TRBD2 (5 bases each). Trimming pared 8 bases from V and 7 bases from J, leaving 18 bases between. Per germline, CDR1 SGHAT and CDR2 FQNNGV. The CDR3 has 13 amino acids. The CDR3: CASRSKGPGEQYF. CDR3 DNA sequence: TGTGCCAGCCGCTCCAAGGGACCCGGGGAGCAGTACTTC.

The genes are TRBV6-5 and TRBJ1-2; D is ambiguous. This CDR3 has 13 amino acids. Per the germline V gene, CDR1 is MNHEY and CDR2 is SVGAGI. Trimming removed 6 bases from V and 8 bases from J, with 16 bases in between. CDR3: CASSQPDLLGYTF. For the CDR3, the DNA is TGTGCCAGCAGCCAGCCCGATTTGCTCGGCTACACCTTC.